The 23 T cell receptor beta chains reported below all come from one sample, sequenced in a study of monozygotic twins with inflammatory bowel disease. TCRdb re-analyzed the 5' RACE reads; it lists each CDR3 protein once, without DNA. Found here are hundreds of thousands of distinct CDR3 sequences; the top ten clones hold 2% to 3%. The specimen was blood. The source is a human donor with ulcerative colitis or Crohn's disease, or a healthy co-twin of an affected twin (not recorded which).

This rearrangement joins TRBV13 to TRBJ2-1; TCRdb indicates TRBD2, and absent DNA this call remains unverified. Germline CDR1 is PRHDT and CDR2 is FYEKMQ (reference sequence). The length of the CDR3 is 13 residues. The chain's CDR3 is CASLAGGNNEQFF.

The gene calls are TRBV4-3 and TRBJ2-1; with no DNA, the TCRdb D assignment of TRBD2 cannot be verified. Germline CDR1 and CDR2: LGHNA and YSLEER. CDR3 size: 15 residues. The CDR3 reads CASSQLAGGPNEQFF.

CDR3 residues: CASSLTPTGGTEAFF. The chain couples TRBV7-3 to TRBJ1-1; absent DNA, TCRdb's TRBD1 call cannot be checked. The CDR3 is 15 amino acids. CDR1 SGHTA and CDR2 FQGTGA come from the germline V gene.

The CDR3 is CASSLEASSNQPQHF. The chain recombines TRBV7-9 with TRBJ1-5. CDR1 is SEHNR and CDR2 is FQNEAQ in the germline V gene (reference sequence). The CDR3 length is 15 residues.

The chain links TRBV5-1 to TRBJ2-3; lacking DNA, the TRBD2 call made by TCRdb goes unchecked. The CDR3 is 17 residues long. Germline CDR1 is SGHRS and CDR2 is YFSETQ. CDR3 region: CASSLLSAGRLADTQYF.

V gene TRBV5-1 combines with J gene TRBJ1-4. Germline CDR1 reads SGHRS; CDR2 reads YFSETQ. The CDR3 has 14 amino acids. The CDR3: CASSQESANEKLFF. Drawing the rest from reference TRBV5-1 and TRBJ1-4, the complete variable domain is KAGVTQTPRYLIKTRGQQVTLSCSPISGHRSVSWYQQTPGQGLQFLFEYFSETQRNKGNFPGRFSGRQFSNSRSEMNVSTLELGDSALYLCASSQESANEKLFFGSGTQLSVL.

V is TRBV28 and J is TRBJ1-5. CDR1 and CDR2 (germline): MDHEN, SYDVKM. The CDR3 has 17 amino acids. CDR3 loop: CASSLNLGGGLLAAQHF.

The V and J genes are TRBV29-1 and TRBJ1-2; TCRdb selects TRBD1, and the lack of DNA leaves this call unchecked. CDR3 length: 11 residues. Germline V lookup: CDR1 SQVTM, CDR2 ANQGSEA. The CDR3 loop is CSAPTGNGYTF.

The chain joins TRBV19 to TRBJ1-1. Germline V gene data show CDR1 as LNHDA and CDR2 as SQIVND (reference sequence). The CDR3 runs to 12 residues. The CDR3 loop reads CASTLRNTEAFF.

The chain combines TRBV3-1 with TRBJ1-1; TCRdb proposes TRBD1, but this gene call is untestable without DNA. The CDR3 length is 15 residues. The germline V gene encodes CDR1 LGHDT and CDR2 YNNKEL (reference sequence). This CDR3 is CASSQADRGLTEAFF.

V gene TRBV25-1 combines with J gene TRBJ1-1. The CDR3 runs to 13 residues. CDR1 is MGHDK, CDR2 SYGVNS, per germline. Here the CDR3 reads CASRKLGNTEAFF.

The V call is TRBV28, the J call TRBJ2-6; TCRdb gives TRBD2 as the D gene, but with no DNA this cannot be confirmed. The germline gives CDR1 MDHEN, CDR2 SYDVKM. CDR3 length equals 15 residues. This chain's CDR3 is CASSWLGGGANVLTF.

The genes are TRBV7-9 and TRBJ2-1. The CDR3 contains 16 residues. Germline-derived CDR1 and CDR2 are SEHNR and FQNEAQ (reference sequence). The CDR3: CASSFVRGLLFNEQFF.

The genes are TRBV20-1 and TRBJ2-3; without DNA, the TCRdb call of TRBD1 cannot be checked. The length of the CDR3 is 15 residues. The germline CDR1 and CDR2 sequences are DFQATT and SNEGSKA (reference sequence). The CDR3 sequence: CSASRGVNSADTQYF.

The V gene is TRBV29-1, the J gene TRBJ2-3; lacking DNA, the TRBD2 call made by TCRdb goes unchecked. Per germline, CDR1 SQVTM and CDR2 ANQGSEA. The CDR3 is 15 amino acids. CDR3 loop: CSVEGGLDYTDTQYF.

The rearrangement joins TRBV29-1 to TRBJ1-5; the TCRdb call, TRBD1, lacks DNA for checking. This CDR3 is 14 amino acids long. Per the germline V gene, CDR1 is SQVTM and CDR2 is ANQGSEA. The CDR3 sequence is CSVSGGLGNQPQHF.

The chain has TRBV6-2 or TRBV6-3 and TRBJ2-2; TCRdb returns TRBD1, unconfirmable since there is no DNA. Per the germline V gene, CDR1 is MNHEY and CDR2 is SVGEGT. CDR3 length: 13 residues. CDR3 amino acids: CASRDRDSGELFF.

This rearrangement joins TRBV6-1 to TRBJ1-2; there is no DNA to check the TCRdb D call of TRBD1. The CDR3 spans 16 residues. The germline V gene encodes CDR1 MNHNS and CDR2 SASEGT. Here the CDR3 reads CASRTTGTGGLRGYTF.

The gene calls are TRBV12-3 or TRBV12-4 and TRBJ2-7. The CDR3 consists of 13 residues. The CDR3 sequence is CASSFQQSYEQYF.

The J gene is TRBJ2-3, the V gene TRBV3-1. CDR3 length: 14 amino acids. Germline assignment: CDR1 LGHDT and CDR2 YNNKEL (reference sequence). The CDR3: CASSQNRLTDTQYF.

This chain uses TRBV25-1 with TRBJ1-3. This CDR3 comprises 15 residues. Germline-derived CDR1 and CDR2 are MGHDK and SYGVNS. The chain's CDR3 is CASSEVGSSGNTIYF. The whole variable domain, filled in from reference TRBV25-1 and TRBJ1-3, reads EADIYQTPRYLVIGTGKKITLECSQTMGHDKMYWYQQDPGMELHLIHYSYGVNSTEKGDLSSESTVSRIRTEHFPLTLESARPSHTSQYLCASSEVGSSGNTIYFGEGSWLTVV.

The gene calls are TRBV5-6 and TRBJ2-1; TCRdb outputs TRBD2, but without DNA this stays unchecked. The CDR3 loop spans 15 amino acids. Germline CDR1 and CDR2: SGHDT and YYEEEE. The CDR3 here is CASRRLAGANNVQFF. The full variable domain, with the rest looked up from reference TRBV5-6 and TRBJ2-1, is DAGVTQSPTHLIKTRGQQVTLRCSPKSGHDTVSWYQQALGQGPQFIFQYYEEEERQRGNFPDRFSGHQFPNYSSELNVNALLLGDSALYLCASRRLAGANNVQFFGPGTRLTVL.

CDR3 sequence: CSARGNGGGLPETQYF. The chain uses TRBV20-1 and TRBJ2-5; TCRdb's D gene call, TRBD1, goes unchecked for lack of DNA. The CDR3 totals 16 residues. Germline lookup yields CDR1 DFQATT and CDR2 SNEGSKA (reference sequence).